This T cell receptor beta chain comes out of a study of cytomegalovirus exposure and HLA in healthy donors. Study-wide results and limits: When a later analysis was performed, an Asian-associated ancestry cluster reportedly had fewer N-insertions than the approximately 700-donor mean.

Details on this clone: Its antigen remains unknown.

The PCR employed 60 Vbeta primers together with 13 Jbeta primers. Assay: immunoSEQ multiplex PCR; the TCRdb copy retains only in-frame clones and omits some. There are approximately 160,000 clones in the sample; 68% occur only once, and approximately 2.8% lies in the top ten. With 0 bases clipped from V and 0 bases from J, the junction kept 4 bases outside the gene matches. The CDR3 length is 16 residues. Germline V CDR1 and CDR2: LNHNV, YYDKDF (reference sequence). This TCR came from a woman aged 40-49 years in good health and CMV-seropositive. Sequenced sample: PBMCs. This sequence joins TRBV15 and TRBJ1-2; TRBD1 matches 7 bases. Here the CDR3 reads CATSRDPGTANYGYTF. The CDR3 DNA sequence: TGTGCCACCAGCAGAGATCCTGGGACAGCTAACTATGGCTACACCTTC. The complete variable domain, with remaining parts taken from reference TRBV15 and TRBJ1-2, reads DAMVIQNPRYQVTQFGKPVTLSCSQTLNHNVMYWYQQKSSQAPKLLFHYYDKDFNNEADTPDNFQSRRPNTSFCFLDIRSPGLGDTAMYLCATSRDPGTANYGYTFGSGTRLTVV.